The 27 T cell receptor beta chains given below trace back to one sample, sequenced in a study of blood T cell repertoires in COVID-19. Clones were sequenced by immunoSEQ multiplex PCR, and TCRdb holds only the in-frame ones, with some missing. This table holds roughly 68,000 clones, about 85% found once. The sample taken for sequencing was peripheral blood. These receptors all come from a woman aged 45-65 years with COVID-19, enrolled during active disease.

The chain recombines TRBV5-6 with TRBJ2-7; 10 bases fit TRBD1. CDR1 is SGHDT, CDR2 YYEEEE, per germline. The CDR3 extends over 15 amino acids. V was clipped by 2 bases and J by 5 bases; unmatched bases: 7. This CDR3 reads CASSLDRGRFDEQYF. The CDR3 region has the DNA TGTGCCAGCAGCTTAGACAGGGGGCGCTTTGACGAGCAGTACTTC. Combining the CDR3 with reference TRBV5-6 and TRBJ2-7 gives the whole variable domain DAGVTQSPTHLIKTRGQQVTLRCSPKSGHDTVSWYQQALGQGPQFIFQYYEEEERQRGNFPDRFSGHQFPNYSSELNVNALLLGDSALYLCASSLDRGRFDEQYFGPGTRLTVT.

J is TRBJ2-5 and V is TRBV5-4, with 10 bases aligning to TRBD2. This CDR3 contains 14 residues. The ends lost 5 bases at V and 3 bases at J; junction bases unmatched: 4. Germline V gives CDR1 SGHNT, CDR2 YYREEE (reference sequence). Written as DNA, the CDR3 is TGTGCCAGCAGACTTGGACTAGCGGAAGAGACCCAGTACTTC. This codes for CASRLGLAEETQYF.

The chain combines TRBV2 with TRBJ2-1; no reliable D call. The germline CDR1 and CDR2 sequences are SNHLY and FYNNEI. The CDR3 is 15 residues long. Trimming shortened V by 4 bases and J by 4 bases, and 14 bases separated the two germline ends. CDR3 amino acids: CASSGWRKKYNEQFF. The CDR3, as DNA: TGTGCCAGCAGTGGATGGCGGAAAAAATACAATGAGCAGTTCTTC.

The CDR3 region has the DNA TGTGCCAGCAGCTCCGCCGGGACAGGAGACTATGGCTACACCTTC. It encodes CASSSAGTGDYGYTF. The V gene is TRBV7-2, the J gene TRBJ1-2, with TRBD1 matching over 8 bases. This CDR3 is built from 15 residues. Losses at the gene ends were 4 bases for V and 3 bases for J; bases not matched to a gene: 7. Germline values: CDR1 SGHTA, CDR2 FQGNSA.

This clone was seen ten or more times. The V call is TRBV19, the J call TRBJ1-4, with D possibly TRBD1 on 5 matching bases. This CDR3 is 11 amino acids long. Between the trimmed V and J ends, which lost 6 bases and 11 bases, there was a span of 10 bases. The germline V gene has CDR1 LNHDA and CDR2 SQIVND (reference sequence). The CDR3 here is CASSARDKLFF. The CDR3 region has the DNA TGTGCCAGTAGCGCCAGGGATAAACTGTTTTTT.

This clone has just a few counts. The rearrangement uses TRBV5-6 and TRBJ2-3; possibly TRBD2 for D (5 bases). This CDR3 region has 16 residues. Per germline, CDR1 SGHDT and CDR2 YYEEEE. The V and J ends lost 4 bases and 5 bases respectively, with 20 bases between them. For the CDR3, the DNA is TGTGCCAGCAGCGCCCTAGCTCCTAAAGCGGAAGATACGCAGTATTTT. This codes for CASSALAPKAEDTQYF.

The chain links TRBV2 to TRBJ1-1, with D unclear. Per the germline V gene, CDR1 is SNHLY and CDR2 is FYNNEI. Between the trimmed V and J ends, which lost 3 bases and 1 base, there was a span of 12 bases. There are 15 residues in the CDR3. CDR3 DNA: TGTGCCAGCAGTGAGCCGGCGGGAAGGAACACTGAAGCTTTCTTT. Translating gives CASSEPAGRNTEAFF.

The chain combines TRBV11-2 with TRBJ1-3; the D gene is possibly TRBD1 (5 bases). In germline, CDR1 is SGHAT, CDR2 FQNNGV. The V gene lost 0 bases and the J gene lost 0 bases, with 9 bases spanning the gap. The CDR3 has 16 residues. CDR3 residues: CASSLDRGGSGNTIYF. CDR3 DNA: TGTGCCAGCAGCTTAGATCGGGGGGGCTCTGGAAACACCATATATTTT.

For this clone: The junction departs from the called germline gene at one end, perhaps through a read error. This sequence joins TRBV7-7 and TRBJ2-2; TRBD2 matches 11 bases. The germline V gene encodes CDR1 SSHAT and CDR2 FNYEAQ (reference sequence). The CDR3 is 15 amino acids. The chain's CDR3 is CASRIAGGDTGELFF. DNA of the CDR3: TGTGCTAGCAGGATAGCGGGAGGGGACACCGGGGAGCTGTTTTTT.

This clone turned up a few times. The junction does not match germline at one end; this may be a read error. The CDR3 loop is CASSLGTEPTGELFF. The CDR3 coding sequence is TGTGCTAGCAGCCTAGGGACAGAACCCACCGGGGAGCTGTTTTTT. The gene calls are TRBV7-7 and TRBJ2-2; TRBD1 agrees at 7 bases. Looked up from germline, CDR1 is SSHAT and CDR2 is FNYEAQ (reference sequence). The CDR3 has 15 amino acids.

The CDR3, as DNA: TGCGCCAGCAGCCAAGATACCCCGGGGCCAGCAGGGGTTGGCTATGGCTACACCTTC. This translates into CASSQDTPGPAGVGYGYTF. J is TRBJ1-2 and V is TRBV4-3; the D gene is possibly TRBD1 (6 bases). CDR1 is LGHNA and CDR2 is YSLEER in the germline V gene. V was shortened by 0 bases and J by 4 bases, with 24 bases between the two germline ends. The CDR3 loop spans 19 amino acids.

The J gene is TRBJ1-4, the V gene TRBV4-3, with 8 bases matching TRBD1. Trimming removed 2 bases from V and 3 bases from J; junction bases left unmatched: 2. Germline values: CDR1 LGHNA, CDR2 YSLEER. The CDR3 has 15 amino acids. The CDR3 DNA sequence: TGCGCCAGCAGCCAACAGGACAGGGCTAATGAAAAACTGTTTTTT. Amino acid sequence: CASSQQDRANEKLFF.

The chain is built from TRBV29-1 and TRBJ2-3; maybe TRBD1 (6 bases). The CDR3 runs to 13 residues. Germline V gene data show CDR1 as SQVTM and CDR2 as ANQGSEA. V was clipped by 7 bases and J by 5 bases, with 16 bases between them. This CDR3 is CSARDTPGDTQYF. The CDR3 bases are TGCAGCGCCCGGGACACCCCCGGAGATACGCAGTATTTT.

The rearrangement links TRBV6-5 to TRBJ2-2, with a tentative D call TRBD2 (5 bases). Trimming cost V 5 bases and J 6 bases, with 7 bases left between them. Germline loops: CDR1 MNHEY, CDR2 SVGAGI. The CDR3 has 12 residues. This chain's CDR3 is CASSRGSGELFF. CDR3 coding DNA: TGTGCCAGCAGTCGGGGTTCCGGGGAGCTGTTTTTT.

This clone was counted only a few times. CDR3 protein: CASSIYTGEGANVLTF. The CDR3 nucleotides read TGTGCCAGCAGCATCTATACAGGGGAGGGGGCCAACGTCCTGACTTTC. The chain uses TRBV11-1 and TRBJ2-6; 7 nucleotides match TRBD1. Germline V gives CDR1 SGHAT, CDR2 FQDESV (reference sequence). V shed 5 bases and J 4 bases; nucleotides not matched to a gene: 8. The CDR3 length is 16 residues.

About this clone itself: Relative to the germline gene, one junction end is altered; a read error may explain this. V usage is TRBV15 and J usage is TRBJ1-6; 8 bases map to TRBD1. CDR1 is LNHNV, CDR2 YYDKDF, per germline (reference sequence). The CDR3 loop spans 15 amino acids. The CDR3 spells CATSRDRGLGSPLHF. CDR3 sequence (DNA): TGTGCCACCAGTAGAGACAGGGGATTGGGTTCACCCCTCCACTTT.

V and J are TRBV28 and TRBJ2-7, with 11 bases identical to TRBD2. Germline V gene data show CDR1 as MDHEN and CDR2 as SYDVKM. The CDR3 has 16 amino acids. Trimming removed 6 bases from V and 0 bases from J; junction bases left unmatched: 7. CDR3 residues: CASRGATSGASYEQYF. CDR3 DNA: TGTGCCAGCAGGGGGGCGACTAGCGGGGCCTCCTACGAGCAGTACTTC.

This chain links TRBV19 with TRBJ2-7; tentative D call: TRBD2 (6 bases). CDR1 LNHDA and CDR2 SQIVND come from the germline V gene (reference sequence). The CDR3 sequence is 14 residues long. Trimming shortened V by 10 bases and J by 1 base, and 17 bases separated the two germline ends. In nucleotides, the CDR3 is TGTGCCACCACACCGGGACTGGCGTCCTACGAGCAGTACTTC. Residues: CATTPGLASYEQYF.

There are a few counts of this clone. The same CDR3 can be traced to other DNA sequences in this sample. The chain uses TRBV11-2 and TRBJ2-2; D remains ambiguous. The CDR3 is 14 amino acids. The V gene lost 4 bases and the J gene lost 7 bases, with 13 bases spanning the gap. CDR1 SGHAT and CDR2 FQNNGV come from the germline V gene. The CDR3 spells CASSSRLARGELFF. In nucleotides, the CDR3 is TGTGCCAGCAGCTCACGATTGGCACGCGGGGAGCTGTTTTTT.

With regard to this clone: Other DNA sequences in the same sample also yield this CDR3. J is TRBJ2-5 and V is TRBV7-2; maybe TRBD2 (5 bases). V lost 2 bases and J lost 1, with 11 bases in between. The CDR3 length is 15 residues. Germline V gene data show CDR1 as SGHTA and CDR2 as FQGNSA. The CDR3 coding sequence is TGTGCCAGCAGCTTATCAACGGGGAGCCAAGAGACCCAGTACTTC. This translates into CASSLSTGSQETQYF.

The chain combines TRBV14 with TRBJ2-7; 7 bases match TRBD2. With 0 bases clipped from V and 3 bases from J, the junction kept 11 bases outside the gene matches. The CDR3 runs 17 residues. The germline V gene has CDR1 SGHDN and CDR2 FVKESK. CDR3 loop: CASSQDWLTGGNYEQYF. CDR3 bases: TGTGCCAGCAGCCAAGATTGGCTAACGGGAGGCAACTACGAGCAGTACTTC.

V gene TRBV28 combines with J gene TRBJ2-7; the match to TRBD2 covers 10 bases. The CDR3 consists of 16 residues. Germline loops: CDR1 MDHEN, CDR2 SYDVKM. With 5 bases clipped from V and 4 bases from J, the junction kept 11 bases outside the gene matches. The CDR3 nucleotides are TGTGCCAGCAGTACACCGGGACTAGCGAATCGTTACGAGCAGTACTTC. Translated: CASSTPGLANRYEQYF.

The chain uses TRBV6-5 and TRBJ1-1; TRBD1 aligns across 9 bases. This CDR3 is 14 amino acids long. V lost 6 bases and J lost 4; bases outside the gene matches: 6. Germline-derived CDR1 and CDR2 are MNHEY and SVGAGI. For the CDR3, the DNA is TGTGCCAGCAGACGACAGGGGGATTTCACTGAAGCTTTCTTT. As protein: CASRRQGDFTEAFF.

The chain combines TRBV7-8 with TRBJ2-2; 11 bases are shared with TRBD1. This CDR3 is 15 amino acids long. Germline loops: CDR1 SGHVS, CDR2 FQNEAQ. V dropped 4 bases and J dropped 5; count of bases not matched to a gene: 3. This CDR3 reads CASSSRDRGTGELFF. CDR3 sequence (DNA): TGTGCCAGCAGCTCCCGGGACAGGGGGACCGGGGAGCTGTTTTTT.

The chain uses TRBV19 and TRBJ2-3; 14 bases fit TRBD2. J was trimmed by 2 bases and V by 5 bases; bases with no gene match: 9. The CDR3 sequence is 18 residues long. In germline, CDR1 is LNHDA, CDR2 SQIVND (reference sequence). The CDR3 loop reads CASSGGLAGAPHTDTQYF. CDR3 sequence (DNA): TGTGCCAGTAGTGGGGGACTAGCGGGAGCCCCCCACACAGATACGCAGTATTTT.

This clone is a singleton in its sample. V usage is TRBV29-1 and J usage is TRBJ2-5; 8 bases agree with TRBD2. The germline gives CDR1 SQVTM, CDR2 ANQGSEA. The CDR3 runs to 14 residues. Trimming removed 4 bases from V and 2 bases from J; junction bases left unmatched: 6. CDR3: CSVARGGGQETQYF. The CDR3 bases are TGCAGCGTTGCTCGGGGGGGTGGACAAGAGACCCAGTACTTC.

The V gene is TRBV27, the J gene TRBJ2-7; D possibly corresponds to TRBD1 (6 bases). The CDR3 loop spans 14 amino acids. Per germline, CDR1 MNHEY and CDR2 SMNVEV (reference sequence). The V gene lost 3 bases and the J gene lost 2 bases, with 11 bases spanning the gap. The CDR3 protein is CASSFYKGAYEQYF. The CDR3 coding sequence is TGTGCCAGCAGTTTTTATAAGGGGGCCTACGAGCAGTACTTC.